What follows are 13 T cell receptor beta chains derived from one specimen sequenced in a study of T cells in localized non-small cell lung cancer. This table comes from immunoSEQ multiplex PCR, and its TCRdb copy is limited to in-frame clones, with some not included. The table shows around 29,000 clones, with roughly 80% occurring only once. The sample was peripheral blood, taken before any cancer treatment. The receptors were gathered from a male donor older than 55 with stage II squamous cell lung carcinoma.

The rearrangement joins TRBV5-6 to TRBJ2-5; 7 positions agree with TRBD1. Gene TRBJ2-7 matches the end of the DNA better, so the J call may be wrong. This CDR3 is built from 14 residues. CDR1 is SGHDT, CDR2 YYEEEE, per germline. CDR3 in DNA: TGTGCCAGCAGCTCTCCGGGACAGACCTACGAGCAGTACTTC. Translating gives CASSSPGQTYEQYF.

The chain employs TRBV30 and TRBJ2-5; D tentatively fits TRBD1 or TRBD2 (6 bases each). Per germline, CDR1 GTSNPN and CDR2 SVGIG (reference sequence). Trimming pared 4 bases from V and 6 bases from J, leaving 15 bases between. The CDR3 sequence is 13 residues long. The CDR3 protein is CAWTTPGGQTQYF. In DNA, the CDR3 is TGTGCCTGGACCACCCCCGGGGGCCAGACCCAGTACTTC.

This clone was seen a handful of times. This rearrangement joins TRBV6-1 to TRBJ1-5; D gene ambiguous. This CDR3 region has 13 residues. Germline V CDR1 and CDR2: MNHNS, SASEGT. The V end was cut by 3 bases, the J end by 4 bases, with 7 bases between. CDR3 sequence reads: CASSEMVNQPQHF. CDR3 DNA sequence: TGTGCCAGCAGTGAGATGGTGAATCAGCCCCAGCATTTT.

This clone was recorded at least ten times. The chain uses TRBV5-1 and TRBJ1-1; the match to TRBD1 covers 10 bases. Germline CDR1 is SGHRS and CDR2 is YFSETQ. J lost 5 bases, V lost 2 bases, and 12 bases had no gene match. This CDR3 has 17 amino acids. CDR3 region: CASSFWGTGDPRTEAFF. For the CDR3, the DNA is TGCGCCAGCAGCTTTTGGGGGACAGGGGACCCTCGTACTGAAGCTTTCTTT.

In its sample, this clone was seen a few times. The V gene is TRBV19, the J gene TRBJ1-4, with D possibly being TRBD1 (5 bases). CDR1 is LNHDA, CDR2 SQIVND, per germline (reference sequence). The CDR3 length is 16 residues. Trimming removed 8 bases at V and 7 bases at J, with 23 bases between. The CDR3 protein is CASADGAAGGSEKLFF. CDR3 sequence (DNA): TGTGCCAGTGCGGACGGGGCGGCGGGGGGTTCTGAAAAACTGTTTTTT.

This chain links TRBV18 with TRBJ1-3; unclear D gene. Germline loops: CDR1 KGHSH, CDR2 LQKENI. Trimming shortened V by 6 bases and J by 0 bases, and 12 bases separated the two germline ends. The CDR3 has 15 residues. The DNA of the CDR3 is TGTGCCAGCTCCGACCCATGGGTCTCTGGAAACACCATATATTTT. This encodes CASSDPWVSGNTIYF. Full variable domain (missing parts from reference TRBV18 and TRBJ1-3): NAGVMQNPRHLVRRRGQEARLRCSPMKGHSHVYWYRQLPEEGLKFMVYLQKENIIDESGMPKERFSAEFPKEGPSILRIQQVVRGDSAAYFCASSDPWVSGNTIYFGEGSWLTVV.

The genes are TRBV7-9 and TRBJ1-2; TRBD1 might be the D (5 bases). V lost 2 bases and J 0 bases, leaving 7 bases between the germline ends. The CDR3 totals 14 residues. Looked up from germline, CDR1 is SEHNR and CDR2 is FQNEAQ (reference sequence). The CDR3, as DNA: TGTGCCAGCAGCTTACAGGGAGCTAACTATGGCTACACCTTC. It specifies CASSLQGANYGYTF.

The V call is TRBV7-2, the J call TRBJ1-2; TRBD1 matches at 7 bases. Germline values: CDR1 SGHTA, CDR2 FQGNSA. This CDR3 contains 13 residues. V shed 2 bases and J 5 bases; nucleotides not matched to a gene: 2. The CDR3 nucleotides read TGTGCCAGCAGCTTACCCAGGGGGTATGGCTACACCTTC. This encodes CASSLPRGYGYTF.

The genes are TRBV18 and TRBJ2-6, with a tentative D call TRBD1 (6 bases). The CDR3 spans 19 residues. Between the trimmed V and J ends, which lost 3 bases and 2 bases, there was a span of 20 bases. Per the germline V gene, CDR1 is KGHSH and CDR2 is LQKENI. CDR3 loop: CASSPTQGTLQTGANVLTF. The DNA of the CDR3 is TGTGCCAGCTCACCCACCCAGGGGACCCTTCAAACTGGGGCCAACGTCCTGACTTTC.

This clone was seen once. V usage is TRBV6-1 and J usage is TRBJ2-3; D is unclear. Per germline, CDR1 MNHNS and CDR2 SASEGT. The CDR3 extends over 15 amino acids. The ends were cut back, 5 bases at V and 5 bases at J, with 17 bases in the middle. The CDR3 region is CASSLNYWTGDTQYF. CDR3 coding DNA: TGTGCCAGCAGTCTGAATTATTGGACGGGAGATACGCAGTATTTT.

The chain is built from TRBV11-3 and TRBJ1-1; possibly TRBD1 for D (6 bases). Germline V lookup: CDR1 SGHNT, CDR2 YENEEA. The CDR3 loop spans 13 amino acids. V gave up 5 bases and J gave up 0 bases, with 7 bases separating them. CDR3 sequence reads: CASSRTVNTEAFF. CDR3 in DNA: TGTGCCAGCAGCCGGACAGTGAACACTGAAGCTTTCTTT.

This rearrangement joins TRBV6-1 to TRBJ1-2, with TRBD1 matching 9 bases. The CDR3 consists of 14 residues. The germline V gene encodes CDR1 MNHNS and CDR2 SASEGT. V was pared by 2 bases and J by 4 bases, with 2 bases of the junction left unmatched. CDR3 region: CASSEQGQGYGYTF. The CDR3 DNA reads as TGTGCCAGCAGTGAACAGGGACAGGGCTATGGCTACACCTTC.

This clone is labeled medium-sized. The chain combines TRBV18 with TRBJ2-7, with TRBD2 identical over 12 bases. V shed 3 bases, J shed 3 bases, and the junction held 12 bases outside the gene matches. Germline CDR1 reads KGHSH; CDR2 reads LQKENI. This CDR3 region has 18 residues. CDR3 residues: CASSPVTSGGPIYYEQYF. The CDR3 coding sequence is TGTGCCAGCTCACCCGTAACTAGCGGGGGGCCAATTTACTACGAGCAGTACTTC.